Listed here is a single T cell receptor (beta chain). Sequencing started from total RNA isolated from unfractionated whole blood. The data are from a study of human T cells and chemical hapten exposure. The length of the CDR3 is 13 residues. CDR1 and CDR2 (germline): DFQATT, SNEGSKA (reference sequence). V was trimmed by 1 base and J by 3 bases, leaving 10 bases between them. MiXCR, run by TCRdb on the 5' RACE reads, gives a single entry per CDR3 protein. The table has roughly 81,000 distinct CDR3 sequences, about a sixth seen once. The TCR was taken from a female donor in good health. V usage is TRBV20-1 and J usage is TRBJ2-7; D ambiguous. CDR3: CSARGTTHYEQYF. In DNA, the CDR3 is TGCAGTGCTAGAGGGACGACGCACTACGAGCAGTACTTC.